Detailed here is one T cell receptor beta chain. This sample was taken from a study of identical twins. Via MiXCR, TCRdb re-called the 5' RACE reads, giving one row per CDR3 protein. The table lists hundreds of thousands of distinct CDR3 sequences, about 18% of them singletons, with around 12% in the top ten. Looked up from germline, CDR1 is SGHRS and CDR2 is YFSETQ. V lost 7 bases and J lost 0, with 19 bases in between. CDR3 size: 16 residues. This sample also appeared in a second study, on T cells expressing NK-cell markers. This second report adds: The authors derived TCR beta repertoires from sorted CD3+CD56+NKG2C+, CD3+CD56+NKG2C- and CD3+CD56-NKG2C+ T cells.

The receptor's source is a woman aged 18-29 years in good health. The chain has TRBV5-1 and TRBJ1-1; D ambiguous. Sample: PBMCs. CDR3 coding DNA: TGCGCCAGCGACCGCTCCAGGAACCCAATGAACACTGAAGCTTTCTTT. Translated, it gives CASDRSRNPMNTEAFF.